Listed below are T cell receptor beta chains from one sample, sequenced in a study of blood T cell repertoires in COVID-19. Assay: immunoSEQ multiplex PCR; the TCRdb copy retains only in-frame clones and omits some. Among about 200,000 clones listed, about 90% were seen once. The sample taken for sequencing was PBMCs or T cells enriched from blood (not recorded which). Receptor source: a woman between 18 and 29 years old who had recovered from COVID-19. Both conserved end residues are part of each CDR3. The order of the fields is V gene, J gene, clone size, CDR3 length, D gene, CDR3 DNA, CDR3 protein. A D gene is named only where the DNA matches it firmly. The size of a clone is reported for some rows only, either as once, few or many, or as a class for expanded clones.

v_call: TRBV6-5
j_call: TRBJ1-1
clone_size: few
cdr3_length: 15
d_call: NA
cdr3_nt: TGTGCCAGCAGTTACCGGGGGGCCCGAAAAACTGAAGCTTTCTTT
cdr3_aa: CASSYRGARKTEAFF

v_call: TRBV30
j_call: TRBJ1-6
clone_size: NA
cdr3_length: 15
d_call: TRBD1
cdr3_nt: TGTGCCTGGAGCCTTACTCAGGGGGAAGGCTCACCCCTCCACTTT
cdr3_aa: CAWSLTQGEGSPLHF

v_call: TRBV30
j_call: TRBJ2-2
clone_size: NA
cdr3_length: 12
d_call: NA
cdr3_nt: TGTGCCTGGCAGGGGATGGCCGGGGAGCTGTTTTTT
cdr3_aa: CAWQGMAGELFF

v_call: TRBV27
j_call: TRBJ2-6
clone_size: NA
cdr3_length: 17
d_call: TRBD1
cdr3_nt: TGTGCCAGCAGTATGCGACAGGGGCTTGCTGGGGCCAACGTCCTGACTTTC
cdr3_aa: CASSMRQGLAGANVLTF

v_call: TRBV5-1
j_call: TRBJ2-3
clone_size: NA
cdr3_length: 13
d_call: NA
cdr3_nt: TGCGCCAGCAGCTTGACTAGAAGGGATACGCAGTATTTT
cdr3_aa: CASSLTRRDTQYF

v_call: TRBV2
j_call: TRBJ1-2
clone_size: NA
cdr3_length: 15
d_call: TRBD1
cdr3_nt: TGTGCCAGCAGTGATGGGACAGGGGGCTTCTATGGCTACACCTTC
cdr3_aa: CASSDGTGGFYGYTF

v_call: TRBV7-9
j_call: TRBJ2-2
clone_size: NA
cdr3_length: 15
d_call: TRBD1
cdr3_nt: TGTGCCAGCAGTTACGACAGGGGCAACACCGGGGAGCTGTTTTTT
cdr3_aa: CASSYDRGNTGELFF

v_call: TRBV27
j_call: TRBJ1-4
clone_size: NA
cdr3_length: 20
d_call: TRBD1
cdr3_nt: TGTGCCAGCAGTTTATTCCCGGTACAGGGGGCACGACTCACTAATGAAAAACTGTTTTTT
cdr3_aa: CASSLFPVQGARLTNEKLFF

v_call: TRBV24-1
j_call: TRBJ1-1
clone_size: NA
cdr3_length: 17
d_call: TRBD1
cdr3_nt: TGTGCCACCAGTGGGGGGACAGGGCCCCGTGAGAACACTGAAGCTTTCTTT
cdr3_aa: CATSGGTGPRENTEAFF

v_call: TRBV25-1
j_call: TRBJ1-1
clone_size: NA
cdr3_length: 16
d_call: NA
cdr3_nt: TGTGCCAGCAGCGCCCCCCGGGAAGGGGGGGCGCCGGAAGCTTTCTTT
cdr3_aa: CASSAPREGGAPEAFF

v_call: TRBV30
j_call: TRBJ1-3
clone_size: once
cdr3_length: 15
d_call: NA
cdr3_nt: TGTGCCTGGAGTCCCCCGGGAAACTCTGGAAACACCATATATTTT
cdr3_aa: CAWSPPGNSGNTIYF

v_call: TRBV7-6
j_call: TRBJ1-1
clone_size: few
cdr3_length: 16
d_call: NA
cdr3_nt: TGTGCCAGCTGCCCTGGGGGACTTGCGCTGAACACTGAAGCTTTCTTT
cdr3_aa: CASCPGGLALNTEAFF

v_call: TRBV30
j_call: TRBJ2-5
clone_size: NA
cdr3_length: 14
d_call: TRBD2
cdr3_nt: TGTGCCTGGAGTCCGGGGGGGCTAGGAGAGACCCAGTACTTC
cdr3_aa: CAWSPGGLGETQYF

v_call: TRBV27
j_call: TRBJ2-3
clone_size: NA
cdr3_length: 15
d_call: TRBD1
cdr3_nt: TGTGCCAGCAGTCTCGGGACAGTTAACACAGATACGCAGTATTTT
cdr3_aa: CASSLGTVNTDTQYF

v_call: TRBV7-9
j_call: TRBJ2-7
clone_size: few
cdr3_length: 13
d_call: NA
cdr3_nt: TGTGCCAGCAGCGAACCAAGGGGCTACGAGCAGTACTTC
cdr3_aa: CASSEPRGYEQYF

v_call: TRBV9
j_call: TRBJ2-7
clone_size: NA
cdr3_length: 15
d_call: TRBD1
cdr3_nt: TGTGCCAGCAGCGTAGCTGGGACAGGGATCTACGAGCAGTACTTC
cdr3_aa: CASSVAGTGIYEQYF

v_call: TRBV5-1
j_call: TRBJ1-4
clone_size: NA
cdr3_length: 16
d_call: NA
cdr3_nt: TGCGCCAGCAGCCAAGGGAGCTCTGCAACTAATGAAAAACTGTTTTTT
cdr3_aa: CASSQGSSATNEKLFF

v_call: TRBV27
j_call: TRBJ2-2
clone_size: NA
cdr3_length: 13
d_call: NA
cdr3_nt: TGTGCCAGCAGTTCAGGGTGGGCCGGGGAGCTGTTTTTT
cdr3_aa: CASSSGWAGELFF

v_call: TRBV7-5
j_call: TRBJ2-7
clone_size: NA
cdr3_length: 16
d_call: NA
cdr3_nt: TGTGCCAGAAGCTTGTGGGACTTCCTCGTTCGCTACGAGCAGTACTTC
cdr3_aa: CARSLWDFLVRYEQYF

v_call: TRBV11-3
j_call: TRBJ2-1
clone_size: NA
cdr3_length: 15
d_call: TRBD2
cdr3_nt: TGTGCCAGCAGCCAAGAGCGGGGGGCCGGAAATGAGCAGTTCTTC
cdr3_aa: CASSQERGAGNEQFF

v_call: TRBV6-4
j_call: TRBJ2-3
clone_size: NA
cdr3_length: 17
d_call: NA
cdr3_nt: TGTGCCAGCAGTGACTCGGAGACAGGAGCTAGCACAGATACGCAGTATTTT
cdr3_aa: CASSDSETGASTDTQYF

v_call: TRBV15
j_call: TRBJ1-4
clone_size: NA
cdr3_length: 15
d_call: NA
cdr3_nt: TGTGCCACCAGCAGAGATCGGGGTGTGGGTGAAAAACTGTTTTTT
cdr3_aa: CATSRDRGVGEKLFF

v_call: TRBV7-8
j_call: TRBJ2-5
clone_size: NA
cdr3_length: 14
d_call: TRBD2
cdr3_nt: TGTGCCAGCAGCCTGACTAGCGGGGACAGGTCACAGTACTTC
cdr3_aa: CASSLTSGDRSQYF

v_call: TRBV9
j_call: TRBJ1-3
clone_size: once
cdr3_length: 17
d_call: NA
cdr3_nt: TGTGCCAGCAGCGTAGAGACGGGACACTTCTCTGGAAACACCATATATTTT
cdr3_aa: CASSVETGHFSGNTIYF

v_call: TRBV6-4
j_call: TRBJ2-3
clone_size: NA
cdr3_length: 14
d_call: NA
cdr3_nt: TGTGCCAGCAGCCCTGTCCCCGGGGCAGATACGCAGTATTTT
cdr3_aa: CASSPVPGADTQYF

v_call: TRBV19
j_call: TRBJ2-2
clone_size: NA
cdr3_length: 14
d_call: TRBD2
cdr3_nt: TGTGCCAGTTGGAGCGGGACGAACACCGGGGAGCTGTTTTTT
cdr3_aa: CASWSGTNTGELFF

v_call: TRBV27
j_call: TRBJ2-2
clone_size: NA
cdr3_length: 15
d_call: NA
cdr3_nt: TGTGCCAGCAGGGAGGGGTGGTCGGACACCGGGGAGCTGTTTTTT
cdr3_aa: CASREGWSDTGELFF

v_call: TRBV5-4
j_call: TRBJ1-3
clone_size: NA
cdr3_length: 13
d_call: NA
cdr3_nt: TGTGCCAGCAGCTTGTTAGCTGGAAACACCATATATTTT
cdr3_aa: CASSLLAGNTIYF

v_call: TRBV30
j_call: TRBJ1-4
clone_size: NA
cdr3_length: 14
d_call: NA
cdr3_nt: TGTGCCTGGACGCACAGGGTTGGCAATGAAAAACTGTTTTTT
cdr3_aa: CAWTHRVGNEKLFF

v_call: TRBV9
j_call: TRBJ1-1
clone_size: NA
cdr3_length: 14
d_call: TRBD1
cdr3_nt: TGTGCCAGCAGCCATGGGACAGGGAGGACTGAAGCTTTCTTT
cdr3_aa: CASSHGTGRTEAFF

v_call: TRBV9
j_call: TRBJ1-1
clone_size: NA
cdr3_length: 15
d_call: NA
cdr3_nt: TGTGCCAGCAGCGTAGGAAGCGATGGAGGGACTGAAGCTTTCTTT
cdr3_aa: CASSVGSDGGTEAFF

v_call: TRBV28
j_call: TRBJ2-7
clone_size: NA
cdr3_length: 14
d_call: NA
cdr3_nt: TGTGCCAGCAGTTTATCGGTGTCGGGCTACGAGCAGTACTTC
cdr3_aa: CASSLSVSGYEQYF

v_call: TRBV19
j_call: TRBJ1-3
clone_size: few
cdr3_length: 14
d_call: NA
cdr3_nt: TGTGCCAGCAAGAGGGAGAGCTCTGGAAACACCATATATTTT
cdr3_aa: CASKRESSGNTIYF

v_call: TRBV5-1
j_call: TRBJ1-3
clone_size: NA
cdr3_length: 17
d_call: NA
cdr3_nt: TGCGCCAGCAGCTTGGACAGCGGACCGAGCTCTGGAAACACCATATATTTT
cdr3_aa: CASSLDSGPSSGNTIYF

v_call: TRBV5-1
j_call: TRBJ2-5
clone_size: NA
cdr3_length: 15
d_call: TRBD1
cdr3_nt: TGCGCCAGCAGACGTAACGGGGACAGGGGAGAGACCCAGTACTTC
cdr3_aa: CASRRNGDRGETQYF

v_call: TRBV11-3
j_call: TRBJ2-1
clone_size: NA
cdr3_length: 15
d_call: NA
cdr3_nt: TGTGCCAGCAGCCCGGGGGGCCGGGCCTACAATGAGCAGTTCTTC
cdr3_aa: CASSPGGRAYNEQFF

v_call: TRBV6-5
j_call: TRBJ2-2
clone_size: NA
cdr3_length: 15
d_call: NA
cdr3_nt: TGTGCCAGCAGTTACGCGACTAGTTTCACCGGGGAGCTGTTTTTT
cdr3_aa: CASSYATSFTGELFF

v_call: TRBV27
j_call: TRBJ1-2
clone_size: NA
cdr3_length: 15
d_call: NA
cdr3_nt: TGTGCCAGCAGTTTAGGACAGTCGCTTAACTATGGCTACACCTTC
cdr3_aa: CASSLGQSLNYGYTF

v_call: TRBV10-1
j_call: TRBJ2-1
clone_size: NA
cdr3_length: 16
d_call: NA
cdr3_nt: TGCGCCAGCCGCGGGGATCGGGGTAGCTCCTACAATGAGCAGTTCTTC
cdr3_aa: CASRGDRGSSYNEQFF

v_call: TRBV10-2
j_call: TRBJ2-7
clone_size: NA
cdr3_length: 13
d_call: NA
cdr3_nt: TGCGCCAGCAGTGGGGGGCAAGTTATCGAGCAGTACTTC
cdr3_aa: CASSGGQVIEQYF

v_call: TRBV18
j_call: TRBJ1-1
clone_size: NA
cdr3_length: 13
d_call: NA
cdr3_nt: TGTGCCAGCTCACCACCCTCAGACACTGAAGCTTTCTTT
cdr3_aa: CASSPPSDTEAFF

v_call: TRBV11-2
j_call: TRBJ1-2
clone_size: NA
cdr3_length: 15
d_call: TRBD1
cdr3_nt: TGTGCCAGCAGCTTTCGACAGGGATCTCTTTATGGCTACACCTTC
cdr3_aa: CASSFRQGSLYGYTF

v_call: TRBV3-1/TRBV3-2
j_call: TRBJ1-4
clone_size: few
cdr3_length: 18
d_call: TRBD1
cdr3_nt: TGTGCCAGCAGCCAAAGGCAACTTCGACAGGGGCTTAGGGAAAAACTGTTTTTT
cdr3_aa: CASSQRQLRQGLREKLFF

v_call: TRBV2
j_call: TRBJ2-1
clone_size: NA
cdr3_length: 14
d_call: TRBD1
cdr3_nt: TGTGCCAGCAAACCGGGACAGAATTACAATGAGCAGTTCTTC
cdr3_aa: CASKPGQNYNEQFF

v_call: TRBV7-2
j_call: TRBJ2-2
clone_size: NA
cdr3_length: 16
d_call: NA
cdr3_nt: TGTGCCAGCAGCTTATCGGGACTTGATAACACCGGGGAGCTGTTTTTT
cdr3_aa: CASSLSGLDNTGELFF

v_call: TRBV6-5
j_call: TRBJ1-2
clone_size: NA
cdr3_length: 13
d_call: NA
cdr3_nt: TGTGCCAGCGGACTCGGTTTTCGGGTAGGCTACACCTTC
cdr3_aa: CASGLGFRVGYTF

v_call: TRBV7-3
j_call: TRBJ1-2
clone_size: NA
cdr3_length: 16
d_call: NA
cdr3_nt: TGTGCCAGCAGCCAATGGGGAGGTAGCCCTAACTATGGCTACACCTTC
cdr3_aa: CASSQWGGSPNYGYTF

v_call: TRBV10-3
j_call: TRBJ2-2
clone_size: NA
cdr3_length: 17
d_call: NA
cdr3_nt: TGTGCCATCAGTGGCCCCTCCCCGACAGTGAACACCGGGGAGCTGTTTTTT
cdr3_aa: CAISGPSPTVNTGELFF

v_call: TRBV30
j_call: TRBJ2-7
clone_size: NA
cdr3_length: 17
d_call: NA
cdr3_nt: TGTGCCTGGAGTAGACAGAGCTACGATATACGAAACTACGAGCAGTACTTC
cdr3_aa: CAWSRQSYDIRNYEQYF

v_call: TRBV6-5
j_call: TRBJ1-5
clone_size: NA
cdr3_length: 13
d_call: NA
cdr3_nt: TGTGCCAGCAGACAGGGAGAAGGGCAGCCCCAGCATTTT
cdr3_aa: CASRQGEGQPQHF

v_call: TRBV7-6
j_call: TRBJ2-7
clone_size: medium-sized
cdr3_length: 16
d_call: NA
cdr3_nt: TGTGCCAGCAGCTTAGAGCCTGGGCAGGGTACCTACGAGCAGTACTTC
cdr3_aa: CASSLEPGQGTYEQYF

v_call: TRBV5-6
j_call: TRBJ2-7
clone_size: few
cdr3_length: 15
d_call: TRBD1
cdr3_nt: TGTGCCAGCAGCCCAGGGACAGGGATCTCCTACGAGCAGTACTTC
cdr3_aa: CASSPGTGISYEQYF

v_call: TRBV19
j_call: TRBJ2-2
clone_size: NA
cdr3_length: 15
d_call: NA
cdr3_nt: TGTGCCAGTAGTTCCCGCCCGGGGAACACCGGGGAGCTGTTTTTT
cdr3_aa: CASSSRPGNTGELFF

v_call: TRBV4-1
j_call: TRBJ2-7
clone_size: NA
cdr3_length: 16
d_call: TRBD1
cdr3_nt: TGCGCCAGCAGCCAGTACAACAGGGGTAGGAACTACGAGCAGTACTTC
cdr3_aa: CASSQYNRGRNYEQYF